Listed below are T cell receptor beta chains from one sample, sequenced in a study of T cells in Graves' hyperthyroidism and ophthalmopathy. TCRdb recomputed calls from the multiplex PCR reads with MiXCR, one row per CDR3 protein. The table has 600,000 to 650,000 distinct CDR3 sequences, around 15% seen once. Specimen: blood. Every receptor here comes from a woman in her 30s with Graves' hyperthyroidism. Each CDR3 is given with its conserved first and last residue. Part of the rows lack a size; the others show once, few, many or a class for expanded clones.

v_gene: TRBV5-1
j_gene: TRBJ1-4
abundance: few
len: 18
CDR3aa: CASSLDARGGRQNEKLFF

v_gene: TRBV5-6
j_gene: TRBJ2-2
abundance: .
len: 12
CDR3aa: CASSSAGEELFF

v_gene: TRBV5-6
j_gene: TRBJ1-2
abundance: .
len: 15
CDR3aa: CASSLFVLMTYGYTF

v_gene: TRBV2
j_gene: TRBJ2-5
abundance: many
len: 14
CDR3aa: CASSSQQGRETQYF

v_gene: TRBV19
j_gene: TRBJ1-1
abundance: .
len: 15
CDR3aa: CASSGGRIWDTEAFF

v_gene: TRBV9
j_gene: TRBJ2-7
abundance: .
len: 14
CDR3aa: CASSVDGRAYEQYF

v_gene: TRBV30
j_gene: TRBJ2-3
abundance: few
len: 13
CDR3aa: CAASSGRRDTQYF

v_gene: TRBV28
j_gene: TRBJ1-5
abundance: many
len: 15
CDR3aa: CASSLRGRGNQPQHF

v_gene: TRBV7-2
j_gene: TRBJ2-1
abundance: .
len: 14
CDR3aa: CASSPRSGLNEQFF

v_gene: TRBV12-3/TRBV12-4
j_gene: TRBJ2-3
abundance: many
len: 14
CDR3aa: CASSWVGGRDTQYF

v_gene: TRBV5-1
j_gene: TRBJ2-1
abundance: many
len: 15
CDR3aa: CASSFGTSGMNEQFF

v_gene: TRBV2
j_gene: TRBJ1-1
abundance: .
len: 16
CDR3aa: CASSEIRAGGNTEAFF

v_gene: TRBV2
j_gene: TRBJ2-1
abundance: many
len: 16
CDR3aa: CASSQLAGDSYNEQFF

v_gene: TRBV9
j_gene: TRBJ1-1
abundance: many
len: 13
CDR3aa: CASSVGAFTEAFF

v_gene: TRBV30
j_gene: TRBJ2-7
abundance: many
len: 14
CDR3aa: CAWSVLAGAYEQYF

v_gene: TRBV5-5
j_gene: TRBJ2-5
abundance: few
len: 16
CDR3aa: CASRSGTSGSQETQYF

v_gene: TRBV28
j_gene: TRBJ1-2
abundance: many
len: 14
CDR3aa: CASRGSTLNYGYTF

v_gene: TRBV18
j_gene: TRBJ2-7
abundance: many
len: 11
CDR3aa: CWYRGPYEQYF

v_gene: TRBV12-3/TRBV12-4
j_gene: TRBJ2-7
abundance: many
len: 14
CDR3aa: CASSLSTGIDEQYF

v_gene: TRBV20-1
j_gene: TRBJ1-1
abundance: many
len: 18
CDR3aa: CSARGRRGRVSMNTEAFF

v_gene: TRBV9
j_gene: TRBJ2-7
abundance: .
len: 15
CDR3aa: CASSVSGTGAYEQHF

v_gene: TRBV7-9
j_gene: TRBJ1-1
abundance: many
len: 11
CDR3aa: CASSSPKEAFF

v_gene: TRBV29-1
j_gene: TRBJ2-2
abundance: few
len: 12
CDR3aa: CSVWRGTGELFF

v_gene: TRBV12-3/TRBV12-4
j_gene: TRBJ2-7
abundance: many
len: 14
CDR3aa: CASSLGGGVGEQYF

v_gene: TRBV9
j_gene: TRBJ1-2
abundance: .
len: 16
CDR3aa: CASSPYGWTGPDGYTF

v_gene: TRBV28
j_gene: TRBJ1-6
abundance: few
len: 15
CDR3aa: CASRPGTGLFSPLHF

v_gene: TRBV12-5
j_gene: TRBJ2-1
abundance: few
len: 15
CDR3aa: CASGLGSGAYNEQFF

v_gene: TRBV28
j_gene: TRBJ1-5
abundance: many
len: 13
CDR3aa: CASSLWSNQPQHF

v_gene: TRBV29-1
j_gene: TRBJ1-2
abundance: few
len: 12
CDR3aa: CSVGDQGYGYTF

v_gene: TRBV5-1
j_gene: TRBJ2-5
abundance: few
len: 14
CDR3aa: CASSGQTGEETQYF

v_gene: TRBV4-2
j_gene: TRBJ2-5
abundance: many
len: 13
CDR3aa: CASSQDLKETQYF

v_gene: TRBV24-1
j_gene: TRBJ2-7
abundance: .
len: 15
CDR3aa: CATSDLQAPTYEQYF

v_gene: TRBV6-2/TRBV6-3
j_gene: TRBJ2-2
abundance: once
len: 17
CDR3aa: CASSRVWLAENTGELFF

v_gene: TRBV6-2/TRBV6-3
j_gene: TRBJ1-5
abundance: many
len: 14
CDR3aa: CASRLTGGSQPQHF

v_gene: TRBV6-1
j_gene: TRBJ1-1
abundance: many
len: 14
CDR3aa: CASSGWVGNTEAFF

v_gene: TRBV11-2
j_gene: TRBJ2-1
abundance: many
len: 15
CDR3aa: CASSLDGTVYNEQFF

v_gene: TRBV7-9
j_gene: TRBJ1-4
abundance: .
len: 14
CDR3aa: CASSRTQGGEKLFF

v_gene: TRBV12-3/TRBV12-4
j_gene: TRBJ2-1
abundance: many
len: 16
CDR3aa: CASSPTSTGAYNEQFF

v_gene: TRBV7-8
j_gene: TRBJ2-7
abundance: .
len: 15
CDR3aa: CASSLGAGTLNEQYF

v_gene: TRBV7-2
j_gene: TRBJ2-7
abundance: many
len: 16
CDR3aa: CASSRSSSGAGYEQYF

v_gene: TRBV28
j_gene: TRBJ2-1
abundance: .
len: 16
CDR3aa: CASSTTGTGVYNEQFF

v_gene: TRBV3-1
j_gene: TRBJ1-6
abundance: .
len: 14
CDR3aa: CASRKAVDNSPLHF

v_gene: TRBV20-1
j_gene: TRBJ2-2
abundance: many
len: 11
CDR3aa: CSASTGGELFF

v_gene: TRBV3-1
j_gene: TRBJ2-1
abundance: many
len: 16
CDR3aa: CASSQVSSGRASEQFF

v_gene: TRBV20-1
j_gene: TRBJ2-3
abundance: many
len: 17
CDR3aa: CSAGVTSGRSGLDTQYF

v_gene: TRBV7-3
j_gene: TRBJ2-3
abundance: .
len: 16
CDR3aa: CASSRILAGGRDTQYF

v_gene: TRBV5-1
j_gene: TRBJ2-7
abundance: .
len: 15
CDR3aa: CASSGGTGASYEQYF

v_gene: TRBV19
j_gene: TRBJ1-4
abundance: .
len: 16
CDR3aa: CASSIQGATANEKLFF

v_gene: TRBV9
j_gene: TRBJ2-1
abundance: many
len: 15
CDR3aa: CASSYTLSSYNEQFF

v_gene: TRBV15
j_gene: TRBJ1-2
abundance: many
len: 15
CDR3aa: CATSRDHGTAEGYTF

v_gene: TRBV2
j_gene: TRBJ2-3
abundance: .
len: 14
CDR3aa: CASSRDLSTDTQYF

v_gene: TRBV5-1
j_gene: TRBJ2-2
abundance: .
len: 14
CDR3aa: CASSLMGTTGELFF

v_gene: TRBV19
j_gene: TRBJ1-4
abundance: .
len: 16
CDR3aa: CATARTQTQGFEKLFF

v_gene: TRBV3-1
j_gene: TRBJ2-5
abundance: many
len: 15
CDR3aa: CASSQDRSGQETQYF